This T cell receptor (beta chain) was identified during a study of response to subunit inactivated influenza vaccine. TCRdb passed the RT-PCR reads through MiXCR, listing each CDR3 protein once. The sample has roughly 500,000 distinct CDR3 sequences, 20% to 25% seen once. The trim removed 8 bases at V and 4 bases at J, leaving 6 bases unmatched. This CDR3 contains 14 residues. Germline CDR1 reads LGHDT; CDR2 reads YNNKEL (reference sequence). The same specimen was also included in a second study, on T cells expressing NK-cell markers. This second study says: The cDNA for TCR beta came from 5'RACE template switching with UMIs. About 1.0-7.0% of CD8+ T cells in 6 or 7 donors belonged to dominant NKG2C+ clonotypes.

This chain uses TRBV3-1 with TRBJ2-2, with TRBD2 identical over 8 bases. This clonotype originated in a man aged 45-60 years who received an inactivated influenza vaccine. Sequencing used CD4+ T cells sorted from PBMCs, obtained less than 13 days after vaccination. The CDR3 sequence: CASGKRELTGELFF. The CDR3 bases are TGTGCCAGCGGAAAGCGGGAGCTCACCGGGGAGCTGTTTTTT.